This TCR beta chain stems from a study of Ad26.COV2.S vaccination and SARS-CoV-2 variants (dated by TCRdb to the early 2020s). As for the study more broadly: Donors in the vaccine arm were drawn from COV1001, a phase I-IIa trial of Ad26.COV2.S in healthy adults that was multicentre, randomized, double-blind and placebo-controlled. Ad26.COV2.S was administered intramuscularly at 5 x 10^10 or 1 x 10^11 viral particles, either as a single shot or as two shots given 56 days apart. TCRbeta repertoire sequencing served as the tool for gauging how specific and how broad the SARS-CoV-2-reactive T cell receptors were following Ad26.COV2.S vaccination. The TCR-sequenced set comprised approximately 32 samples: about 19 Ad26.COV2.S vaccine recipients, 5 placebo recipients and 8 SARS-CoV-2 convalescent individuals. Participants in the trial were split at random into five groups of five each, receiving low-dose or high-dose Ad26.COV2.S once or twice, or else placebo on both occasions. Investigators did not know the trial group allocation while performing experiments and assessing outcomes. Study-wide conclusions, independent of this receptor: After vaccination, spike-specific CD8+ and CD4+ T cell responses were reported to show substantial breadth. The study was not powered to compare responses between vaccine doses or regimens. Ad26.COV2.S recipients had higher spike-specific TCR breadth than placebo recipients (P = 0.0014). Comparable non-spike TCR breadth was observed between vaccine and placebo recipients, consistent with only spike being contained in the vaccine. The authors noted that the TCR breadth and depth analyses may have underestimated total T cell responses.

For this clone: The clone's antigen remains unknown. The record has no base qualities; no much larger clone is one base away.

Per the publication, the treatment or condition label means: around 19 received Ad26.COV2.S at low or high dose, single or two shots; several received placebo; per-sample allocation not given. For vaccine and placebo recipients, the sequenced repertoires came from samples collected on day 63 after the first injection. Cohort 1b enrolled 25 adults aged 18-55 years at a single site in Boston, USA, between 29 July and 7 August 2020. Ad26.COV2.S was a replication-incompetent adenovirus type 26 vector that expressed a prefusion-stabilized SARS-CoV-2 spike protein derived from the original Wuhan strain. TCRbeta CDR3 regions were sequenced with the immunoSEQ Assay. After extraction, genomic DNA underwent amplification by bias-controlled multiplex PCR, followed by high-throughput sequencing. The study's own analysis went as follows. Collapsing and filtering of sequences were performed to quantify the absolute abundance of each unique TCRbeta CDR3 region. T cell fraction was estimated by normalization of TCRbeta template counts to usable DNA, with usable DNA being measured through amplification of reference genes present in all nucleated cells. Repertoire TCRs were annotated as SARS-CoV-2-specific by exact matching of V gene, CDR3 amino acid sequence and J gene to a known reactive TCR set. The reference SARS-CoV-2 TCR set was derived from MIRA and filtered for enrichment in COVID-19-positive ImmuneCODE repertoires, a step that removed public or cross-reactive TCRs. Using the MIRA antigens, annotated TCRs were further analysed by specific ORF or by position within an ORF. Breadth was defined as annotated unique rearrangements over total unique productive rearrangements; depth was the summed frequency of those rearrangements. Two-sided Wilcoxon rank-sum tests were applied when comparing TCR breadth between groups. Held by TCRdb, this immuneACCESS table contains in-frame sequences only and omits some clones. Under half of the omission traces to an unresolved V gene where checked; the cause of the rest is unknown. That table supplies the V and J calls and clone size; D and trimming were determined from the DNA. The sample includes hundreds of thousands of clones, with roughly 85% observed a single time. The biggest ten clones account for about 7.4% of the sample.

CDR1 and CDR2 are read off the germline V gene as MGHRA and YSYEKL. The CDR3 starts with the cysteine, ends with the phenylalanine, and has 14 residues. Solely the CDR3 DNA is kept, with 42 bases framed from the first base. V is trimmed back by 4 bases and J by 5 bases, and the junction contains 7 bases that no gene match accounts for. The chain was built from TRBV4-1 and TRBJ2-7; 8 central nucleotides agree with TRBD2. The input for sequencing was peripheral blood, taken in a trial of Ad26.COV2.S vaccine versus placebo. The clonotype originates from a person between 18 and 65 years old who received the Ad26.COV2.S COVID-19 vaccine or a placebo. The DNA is TGCGCCAGCAGCCTTCGACTAGCGTCCCACGAGCAGTACTTC. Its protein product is CASSLRLASHEQYF.